This entry is about one T cell receptor (beta chain). Antigen specificity is unknown. Germline V lookup: CDR1 LNHDA, CDR2 SQIVND (reference sequence). There are 19 residues in the CDR3. V gave up 3 bases and J gave up 2 bases; unmatched junction bases: 16. This sample stems from a study of monozygotic twins with cystic fibrosis. Study results and caveats: Unrelated CF individuals shared fewer identical clonotypes than monozygotic CF twins.

Measured with immunoSEQ multiplex PCR; TCRdb has only the in-frame clones, and not every one. This table holds 15,000 to 20,000 clones, approximately 96% found once. This chain links TRBV19 with TRBJ1-5; 7 bases line up with TRBD1. This clonotype was obtained from a woman under 40 with cystic fibrosis. Sequencing was performed on blood. The CDR3 reads CASSIPPHLETGRNQPQHF. The CDR3, as DNA: TGTGCCAGTAGTATCCCCCCCCACCTTGAGACAGGGCGCAATCAGCCCCAGCATTTT.